This T cell receptor beta chain is drawn from a study of CD8+ T cells in alopecia areata. Across the study: Once tofacitinib had been taken for 6 to 18 months, 6 months off drug followed.

Germline V gene sequence: CDR1 SGHDN, CDR2 FVKESK. The CDR3 consists of 13 residues. V was pared by 1 base and J by 9 bases, with 13 bases between. Samples from alopecia areata patients were lesional scalp punch biopsies and peripheral blood. Sorting of PBMCs yielded the CD4+ and CD8+ T cells. This clone was found a few times. Following extraction, RNA underwent reverse transcription to cDNA, which served as the sequencing template. Using immunoSEQ multiplex PCR, the repertoire was profiled, and TCRdb retains in-frame clones only, with some absent. The sample yields 150,000 to 190,000 clones, 45% to 55% seen once.

This TCR came from a human donor with alopecia areata. This sample comprised CD8+ T cells sorted from blood, obtained at week 0. The chain combines TRBV14 with TRBJ2-7; D is perhaps TRBD1 (5 bases). CDR3 nucleotide sequence: TGTGCCAGCAGCCAAGGTGCAGGGCGGTGGCAGTACTTC. This codes for CASSQGAGRWQYF.